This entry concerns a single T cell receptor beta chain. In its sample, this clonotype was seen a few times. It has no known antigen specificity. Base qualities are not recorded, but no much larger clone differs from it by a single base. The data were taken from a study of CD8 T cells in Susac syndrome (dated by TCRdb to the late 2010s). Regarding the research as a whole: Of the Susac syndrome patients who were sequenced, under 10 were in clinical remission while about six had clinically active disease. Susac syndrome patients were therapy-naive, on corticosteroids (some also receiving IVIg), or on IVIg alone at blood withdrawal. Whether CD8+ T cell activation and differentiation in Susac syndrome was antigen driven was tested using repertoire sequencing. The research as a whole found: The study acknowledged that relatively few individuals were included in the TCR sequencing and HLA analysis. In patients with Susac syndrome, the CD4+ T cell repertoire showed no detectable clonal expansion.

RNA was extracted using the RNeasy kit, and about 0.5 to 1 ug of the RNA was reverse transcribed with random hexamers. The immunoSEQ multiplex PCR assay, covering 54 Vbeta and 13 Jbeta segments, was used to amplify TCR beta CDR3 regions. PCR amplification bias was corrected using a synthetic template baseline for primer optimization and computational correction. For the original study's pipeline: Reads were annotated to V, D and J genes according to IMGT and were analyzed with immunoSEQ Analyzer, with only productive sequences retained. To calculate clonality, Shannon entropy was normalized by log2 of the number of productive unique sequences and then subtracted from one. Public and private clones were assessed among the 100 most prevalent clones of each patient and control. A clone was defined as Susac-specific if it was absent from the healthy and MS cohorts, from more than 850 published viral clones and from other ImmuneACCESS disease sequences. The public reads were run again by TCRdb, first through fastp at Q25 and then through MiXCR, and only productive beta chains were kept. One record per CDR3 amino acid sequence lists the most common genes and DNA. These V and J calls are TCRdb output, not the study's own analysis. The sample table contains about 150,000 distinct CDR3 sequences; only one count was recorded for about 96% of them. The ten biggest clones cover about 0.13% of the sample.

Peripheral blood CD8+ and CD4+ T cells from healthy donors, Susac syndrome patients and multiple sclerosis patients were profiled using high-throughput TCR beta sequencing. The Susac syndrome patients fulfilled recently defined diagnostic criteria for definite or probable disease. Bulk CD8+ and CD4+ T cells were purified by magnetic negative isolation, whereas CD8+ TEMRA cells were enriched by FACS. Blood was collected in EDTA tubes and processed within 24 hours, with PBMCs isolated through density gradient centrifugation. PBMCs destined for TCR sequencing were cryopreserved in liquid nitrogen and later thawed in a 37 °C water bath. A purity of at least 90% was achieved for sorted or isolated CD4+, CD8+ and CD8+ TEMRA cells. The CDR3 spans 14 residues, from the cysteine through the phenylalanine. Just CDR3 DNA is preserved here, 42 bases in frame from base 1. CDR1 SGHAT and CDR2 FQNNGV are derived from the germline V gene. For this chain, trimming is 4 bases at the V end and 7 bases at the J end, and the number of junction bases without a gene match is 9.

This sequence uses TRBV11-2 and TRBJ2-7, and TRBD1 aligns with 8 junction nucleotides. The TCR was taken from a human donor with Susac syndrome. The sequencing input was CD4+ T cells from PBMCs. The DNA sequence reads TGTGCCAGCAGCTCCTATGGACAGGGAAGGGAGCAGTACTTC. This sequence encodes CASSSYGQGREQYF.